This TCR beta chain was recorded in a study of blood T cell repertoires in COVID-19. Study-wide context: PBMCs, B-cell-depleted T cells, or T cells provided the cDNA or gDNA that made up the material.

Participants, about 18 to 89 years old, spanned about two dozen US areas. Self-reported history from a screening survey and questionnaire set each donor's cohort. Generated by immunoSEQ multiplex PCR, the TCRdb table keeps only in-frame clones and is missing some. Of about 320,000 clones listed, less than 85% were seen once; the top ten hold approximately 1.9%. Trimming removed 5 bases at V and 2 bases at J, with 15 bases between. The CDR3 is 15 residues long. Germline assignment: CDR1 SGHVS and CDR2 FQNEAQ. The rearrangement joins TRBV7-8 to TRBJ2-5; no reliable D call. This clonotype originated in a woman between 25 and 40 years old who had been exposed to COVID-19. The sequenced sample consisted of PBMCs or T cells enriched from blood (not recorded which). The CDR3 here is CASSPRISTQETQYF. The CDR3 coding sequence is TGTGCCAGCAGCCCTAGAATATCAACTCAAGAGACCCAGTACTTC.